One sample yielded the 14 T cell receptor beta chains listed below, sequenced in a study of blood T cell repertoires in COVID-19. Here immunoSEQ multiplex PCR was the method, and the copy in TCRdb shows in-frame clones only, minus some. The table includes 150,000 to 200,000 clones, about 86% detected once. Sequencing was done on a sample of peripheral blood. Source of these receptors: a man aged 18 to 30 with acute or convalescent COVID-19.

DNA for the CDR3: TGTGCCAGCAGGGGGGCCGGGACAGGGGTTTCACCCCTCCACTTT. Translation: CASRGAGTGVSPLHF. The chain combines TRBV27 with TRBJ1-6, with 10 bases aligning to TRBD1. Per germline, CDR1 MNHEY and CDR2 SMNVEV (reference sequence). The CDR3 is 15 amino acids. J gave up 9 bases and V 6 bases, and 8 bases lay outside the gene matches.

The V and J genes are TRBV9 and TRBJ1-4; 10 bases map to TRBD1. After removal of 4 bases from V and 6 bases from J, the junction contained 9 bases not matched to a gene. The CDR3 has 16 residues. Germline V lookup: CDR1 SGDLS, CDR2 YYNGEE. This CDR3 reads CASSPGQGVLDEKLFF. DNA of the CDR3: TGTGCCAGCAGCCCCGGACAGGGGGTGTTGGATGAAAAACTGTTTTTT.

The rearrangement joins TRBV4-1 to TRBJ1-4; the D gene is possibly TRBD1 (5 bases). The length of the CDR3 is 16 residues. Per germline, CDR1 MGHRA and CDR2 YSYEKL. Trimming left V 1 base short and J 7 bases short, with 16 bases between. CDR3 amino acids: CASSQGKQAVGEKLFF. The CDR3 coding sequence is TGCGCCAGCAGCCAAGGAAAACAGGCGGTAGGTGAAAAACTGTTTTTT.

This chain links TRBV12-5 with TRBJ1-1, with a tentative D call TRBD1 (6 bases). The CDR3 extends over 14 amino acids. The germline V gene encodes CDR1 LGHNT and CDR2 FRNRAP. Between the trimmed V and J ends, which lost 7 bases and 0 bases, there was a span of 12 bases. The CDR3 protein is CASDAGTMNTEAFF. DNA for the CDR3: TGTGCTAGTGACGCCGGGACAATGAACACTGAAGCTTTCTTT. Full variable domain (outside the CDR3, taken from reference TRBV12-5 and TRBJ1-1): DARVTQTPRHKVTEMGQEVTMRCQPILGHNTVFWYRQTMMQGLELLAYFRNRAPLDDSGMPKDRFSAEMPDATLATLKIQPSEPRDSAVYFCASDAGTMNTEAFFGQGTRLTVV.

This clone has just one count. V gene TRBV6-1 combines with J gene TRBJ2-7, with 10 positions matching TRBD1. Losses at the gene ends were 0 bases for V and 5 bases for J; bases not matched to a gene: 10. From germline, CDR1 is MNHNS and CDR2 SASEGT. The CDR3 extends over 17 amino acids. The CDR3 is CASSEAPDRGYGDEQYV. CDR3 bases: TGTGCCAGCAGTGAAGCCCCGGACAGGGGGTACGGGGACGAGCAGTACGTC.

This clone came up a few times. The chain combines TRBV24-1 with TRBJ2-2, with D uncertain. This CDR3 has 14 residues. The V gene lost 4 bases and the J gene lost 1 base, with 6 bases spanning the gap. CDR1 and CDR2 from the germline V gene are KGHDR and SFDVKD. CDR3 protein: CATSDYRNTGELFF. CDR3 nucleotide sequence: TGTGCCACCAGTGACTACAGGAACACCGGGGAGCTGTTTTTT.

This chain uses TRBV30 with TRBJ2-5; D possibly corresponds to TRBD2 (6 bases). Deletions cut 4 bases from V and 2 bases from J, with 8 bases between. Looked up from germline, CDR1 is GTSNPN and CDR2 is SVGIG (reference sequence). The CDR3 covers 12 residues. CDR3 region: CAWTSEQETQYF. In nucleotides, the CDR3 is TGTGCCTGGACTAGCGAACAAGAGACCCAGTACTTC.

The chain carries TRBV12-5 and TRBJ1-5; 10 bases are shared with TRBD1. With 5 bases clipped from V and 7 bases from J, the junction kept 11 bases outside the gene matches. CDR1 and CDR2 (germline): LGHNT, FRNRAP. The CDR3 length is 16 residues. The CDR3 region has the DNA TGTGCTAGTGGTAGCGCCCTGGGACAGGGGAAACAGCCCCAGCATTTT. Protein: CASGSALGQGKQPQHF.

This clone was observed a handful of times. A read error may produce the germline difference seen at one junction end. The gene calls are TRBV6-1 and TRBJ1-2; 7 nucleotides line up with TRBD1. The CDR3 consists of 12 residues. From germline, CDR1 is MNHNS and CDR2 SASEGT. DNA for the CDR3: TGTGCCAGCAGTGAATCAGGGGGTTCAAGTGCCTTC. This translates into CASSESGGSSAF.

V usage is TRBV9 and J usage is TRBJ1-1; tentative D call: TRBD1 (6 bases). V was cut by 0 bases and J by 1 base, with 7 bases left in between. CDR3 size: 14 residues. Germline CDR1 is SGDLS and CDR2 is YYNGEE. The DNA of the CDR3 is TGTGCCAGCAGCGTAGCAGGGGCGAACACTGAAGCTTTCTTT. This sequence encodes CASSVAGANTEAFF.

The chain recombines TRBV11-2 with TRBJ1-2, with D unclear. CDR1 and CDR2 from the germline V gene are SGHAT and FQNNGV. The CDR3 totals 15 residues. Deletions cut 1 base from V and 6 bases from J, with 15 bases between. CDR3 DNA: TGTGCCAGCAGCTTAGTTTTCGGGTCCCGGGATGGCTACACCTTC. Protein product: CASSLVFGSRDGYTF.

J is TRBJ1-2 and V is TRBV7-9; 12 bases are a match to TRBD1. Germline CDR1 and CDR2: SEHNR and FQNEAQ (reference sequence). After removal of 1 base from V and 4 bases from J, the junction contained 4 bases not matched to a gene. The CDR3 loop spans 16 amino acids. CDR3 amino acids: CASSLVGTGGIYGYTF. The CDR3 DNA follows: TGTGCCAGCAGCTTAGTAGGGACAGGGGGCATCTATGGCTACACCTTC.

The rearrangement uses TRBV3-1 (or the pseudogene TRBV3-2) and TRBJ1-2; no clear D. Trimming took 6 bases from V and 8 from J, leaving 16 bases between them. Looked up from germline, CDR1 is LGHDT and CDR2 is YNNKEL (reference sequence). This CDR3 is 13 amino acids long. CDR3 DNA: TGTGCCAGCAGATCCTCGGGAGGCGCAGGCTACACCTTC. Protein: CASRSSGGAGYTF.

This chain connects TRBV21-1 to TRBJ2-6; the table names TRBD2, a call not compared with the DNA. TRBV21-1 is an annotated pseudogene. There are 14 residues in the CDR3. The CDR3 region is CASPGGAGANVLTF. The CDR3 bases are TGTGCCTCGCCGGGAGGGGCTGGGGCCAACGTCCTGACTTTC.